This T cell receptor (beta chain) is drawn from a study of PD-1 blockade in classical Hodgkin lymphoma. On this clone itself: The antigen is not known.

The study, taken as a whole, reports: Patients who responded completely had about the same baseline diversity as newly diagnosed patients. Nivolumab initiated under 1 year post-ASCT led to patient exclusion. CD4+ TCR diversity rose significantly by C4D1, and CD8+ TCR diversity did not.

Profiling relied on immunoSEQ multiplex PCR, and the TCRdb table lists in-frame clones only, not all of them. This repertoire shows several thousand clones, approximately 84% found once; its top ten account for roughly 33%. All patients experienced relapse after autologous stem cell transplantation, and brentuximab vedotin exposure was variable. Complete response, partial response or progressive disease was each patient's best response. The CDR3 consists of 15 residues. The trim removed 5 bases at V and 3 bases at J, leaving 4 bases unmatched. Germline CDR1 reads MDHEN; CDR2 reads SYDVKM. This sequence originates from a human donor with classical Hodgkin lymphoma. Source: peripheral blood mononuclear cells (PBMCs), taken at baseline. This chain links TRBV28 with TRBJ2-7; 13 bases match TRBD2. The CDR3 coding sequence is TGTGCCAGCAGTAAACTAGCGGGAGGGCACTACGAGCAGTACTTC. Translating gives CASSKLAGGHYEQYF.